This T cell receptor (beta chain) was recorded in a study of blood T cell repertoires in COVID-19 (TCRdb year 2020). Study-wide context: Samples from collaborators originated in the United States, Italy and Spain and spanned both the acute and convalescent phases of COVID-19. The prospective study material was composed of cDNA or gDNA derived from T cells, B-cell-depleted T cells, or PBMCs. Deeply sampled blood TCRbeta repertoires from subjects exposed to, actively infected with, or recovered from COVID-19 were included in the dataset. The repertoires were made available in a free public database intended to serve as a resource for research on the immune response to SARS-CoV-2. Samples came from the ongoing ImmuneRACE study (first 160 participants) plus 1,254 subjects from 6 global collaborators. Nearly every sample came with metadata listing a de-identified subject ID, COVID-19 status, age in years and sex. HLA class I and class II types, where available, came from metadata supplied by the sample provider rather than from assay-based typing. On the study overall, not on this receptor specifically: Clinical and demographic metadata were provided uncurated, with the amount varying by source and participant.

To note about this clone: Its antigen is still unknown. Base-call qualities are not available, and no considerably larger clone is one nucleotide away.

The CDR3 spans 15 residues, from the cysteine through the phenylalanine. The only DNA kept is the CDR3, 45 bases in frame from the first base. Sequences MNHNY (CDR1) and SVGAGI (CDR2) are obtained from the germline V gene (reference sequence). V and J lose 2 bases and 1 base, and a span of 9 bases separates them. The immunoSEQ Assay, a bias-controlled multiplex PCR, was used to amplify TCRbeta CDR3 regions from genomic DNA. In the original analysis: Within the assay, amplification of reference gene primers was used to estimate how many nucleated cells each sample contained. To quantify the absolute abundance of each unique TCRbeta CDR3 rearrangement, sequence reads were collapsed and filtered. For each sample, productive Simpson clonality was calculated by taking the square root of Simpson's diversity index across productive rearrangements. TCRdb's version of the immuneACCESS table is confined to in-frame rearrangements and falls short of the full clone set. An unresolved V gene accounts for under half of the shortfall where checked; the remainder is of unknown origin. V and J calls and clone size are those listed in that table; D and trimming were worked out from the DNA. A total of about 77,000 clones appear in this sample, 80% of them only once. The top ten hold around 4.8% of the sample.

Each collaborating institution followed its own protocols to collect whole blood in K2EDTA tubes. Collaborator samples were shipped for TCRbeta analysis as frozen whole blood, isolated PBMCs, or DNA extracted from either sample type. Sequenced input: peripheral blood. The V gene is TRBV6-6 and the J gene is TRBJ1-5; no confident D gene assignment can be made. This TCR was sampled from a woman in her 70s with acute or convalescent COVID-19. The DNA sequence is as follows: TGTGCCAGCAGTTACATGGTACGGAGCAATCAGCCCCAGCATTTT. Translated, this gives CASSYMVRSNQPQHF.